This T cell receptor beta chain appears in the sequencing data of a study of blood T cell repertoires in COVID-19. Turning to the study itself: Both acute and convalescent COVID-19 samples were obtained from the United States, Italy and Spain. The cDNA or gDNA used as material had been derived from T cells, B-cell-depleted T cells, or PBMCs.

Germline trimming cut 3 bases from V and 2 bases from J; bases unmatched to any gene: 4. Germline lookup yields CDR1 MRHNA and CDR2 SNTAGT. This CDR3 spans 14 amino acids. Authors' methods: Estimation of nucleated cell counts was performed using reference gene primer amplification. Only in-frame clones appear in the TCRdb table, and some are missing; sequencing was by immunoSEQ multiplex PCR. V and J calls and clone size are as listed in that table; D and trimming were resolved from the DNA. This table has some 150,000 clones, 75% to 80% appearing once. The chain has TRBV6-4 and TRBJ2-7; 7 positions agree with TRBD1. Sequenced sample: peripheral blood. The sequence came from a man older than 75 with acute or convalescent COVID-19. This CDR3 is CASSDRGLPYEQYV. CDR3 nucleotide sequence: TGTGCCAGCAGTGATAGGGGGCTCCCCTACGAGCAGTACGTC.